These T cell receptor beta chains were read from a single sample in a study of cytomegalovirus exposure and HLA in healthy donors. TCRdb's table, derived via immunoSEQ multiplex PCR, lists solely in-frame clones and lacks some. The sample gives 130,000 or so clones, approximately 78% of which show up once; about 8.6% is in the top ten. Sequencing was carried out using PBMCs. The receptor source for this set is a woman aged 45-65 years in good health and CMV-seropositive. Each CDR3 is given with its conserved first and last residue. The D gene is left open where the match is weak. The listing skips clone size in some rows; elsewhere it reads once, few, many or a size class.

TRBJ2-7 | TRBD2 | NA | TRBV10-3 | CAIGRAKGLAGDEQYF | TGTGCCATCGGGAGGGCTAAGGGACTAGCGGGAGACGAGCAGTACTTC
TRBJ1-2 | NA | NA | TRBV18 | CASSPRKGDPYGYTF | TGTGCCAGCTCACCACGAAAGGGGGATCCCTATGGCTACACCTTC
TRBJ1-4 | NA | NA | TRBV7-8 | CASSLDSGAGGFTNEKLFF | TGTGCCAGCAGCTTAGATTCTGGGGCGGGGGGGTTCACTAATGAAAAACTGTTTTTT
TRBJ1-4 | NA | NA | TRBV7-9 | CASSLGVPGEEKLFF | TGTGCCAGCAGCTTAGGTGTCCCCGGAGAGGAAAAACTGTTTTTT
TRBJ1-1 | TRBD1 | NA | TRBV18 | CASSPRQGHTEAFF | TGTGCCAGCTCACCCCGACAGGGCCACACTGAAGCTTTCTTT
TRBJ2-7 | TRBD1 | NA | TRBV19 | CASNGGDRGRQYF | TGTGCCAGTAATGGCGGCGACAGGGGCCGCCAGTACTTC
TRBJ1-3 | TRBD1 | NA | TRBV18 | CASSPTQGDENTIYF | TGTGCCAGCTCACCGACACAGGGGGATGAAAACACCATATATTTT
TRBJ1-5 | NA | NA | TRBV6-6 | CASRPSRNAQPQHF | TGTGCCAGCAGACCTTCCAGGAATGCTCAGCCCCAGCATTTT
TRBJ2-2 | NA | few | TRBV6-1 | CASSGTHNTGELFF | TGTGCCAGCAGTGGGACTCATAACACCGGGGAGCTGTTTTTT
TRBJ1-5 | NA | NA | TRBV6-1 | CASRKTGHRNQPQHF | TGTGCCAGCAGGAAAACAGGGCATCGCAATCAGCCCCAGCATTTT
TRBJ1-2 | NA | NA | TRBV5-1 | CASSLDRVHYGYTF | TGCGCCAGCAGCTTGGACAGGGTTCACTATGGCTACACCTTC
TRBJ2-1 | TRBD2 | NA | TRBV7-6 | CASSLTSGRGEQFF | TGTGCCAGCAGCTTAACTAGCGGGAGAGGGGAGCAGTTCTTC
TRBJ2-7 | TRBD2 | NA | TRBV28 | CASTQLAGGRQYF | TGTGCCAGCACCCAACTAGCGGGGGGGAGGCAGTACTTC
TRBJ1-5 | NA | NA | TRBV11-2 | CASSLDLGQNQPQHF | TGTGCCAGCAGCTTAGATCTGGGACAAAATCAGCCCCAGCATTTT
TRBJ2-7 | TRBD1 | NA | TRBV23-1 | CASSAIDPGQLHPYEQYF | TGCGCCAGCAGTGCCATAGACCCGGGACAGCTTCACCCCTACGAGCAGTACTTC
TRBJ1-3 | TRBD1 | NA | TRBV6-5 | CATYRGPGNTIYF | TGTGCCACCTACAGGGGGCCTGGAAACACCATATATTTT
TRBJ2-3 | TRBD1 | NA | TRBV10-2 | CASRATGDPTDTQYF | TGCGCCAGCAGGGCAACAGGGGACCCCACAGATACGCAGTATTTT
TRBJ1-5 | NA | NA | TRBV6-6 | CASSYEAGNQPQHF | TGTGCCAGCAGTTACGAGGCAGGCAATCAGCCCCAGCATTTT
TRBJ2-5 | TRBD1 | NA | TRBV7-2 | CASSGQGFEETQYF | TGTGCCAGCAGCGGACAGGGGTTCGAAGAGACCCAGTACTTC
TRBJ1-2 | TRBD1 | NA | TRBV7-9 | CASSTGGSSYGYTF | TGTGCCAGCTCCACAGGGGGTTCATCTTATGGCTACACCTTC
TRBJ2-1 | NA | NA | TRBV19 | CASSILSGSYNEQFF | TGTGCCAGTAGTATTCTGAGCGGTTCCTACAATGAGCAGTTCTTC
TRBJ1-2 | TRBD1 | NA | TRBV2 | CASSLSGQYYGYTF | TGTGCCAGCAGTCTTTCGGGACAGTACTATGGCTACACCTTC
TRBJ2-2 | TRBD2 | NA | TRBV7-2 | CASSLFGGTNTGELFF | TGTGCCAGCAGCTTATTCGGGGGGACGAACACCGGGGAGCTGTTTTTT
TRBJ2-1 | TRBD2 | NA | TRBV5-1 | CASSLRVAGVDEQFF | TGCGCCAGCAGCTTAAGGGTAGCGGGAGTCGATGAGCAGTTCTTC
TRBJ2-2 | TRBD2 | few | TRBV7-3 | CASSLNGGAPGELFF | TGTGCCAGCAGCTTAAACGGGGGGGCCCCCGGGGAGCTGTTTTTT
TRBJ1-2 | NA | NA | TRBV6-5 | CASRPTGLLGYTF | TGTGCCAGCAGGCCCACAGGGCTCCTTGGCTACACCTTC
TRBJ2-3 | TRBD2 | few | TRBV7-9 | CASTLAGVADTQYF | TGTGCCAGCACCCTAGCGGGAGTGGCAGATACGCAGTATTTT